The T cell receptor (beta chain) described here comes from a study of response to subunit inactivated influenza vaccine (dated by TCRdb to between 2017 and 2018). Study-level background: Deep quantitative profiling of the T cell receptor repertoire was used in the study to follow responses to a trivalent subunit inactivated influenza vaccine.

Taken from cysteine to phenylalanine, the CDR3 has 16 residues. Solely the CDR3 DNA is kept, with 48 bases framed from the first base. At the junction V is shortened by 1 base and J by 4 bases; bases outside the gene matches: 4. CDR1 is given as SGHVS and CDR2 as FQNEAQ, both from the germline V gene. Overall study results and their limits: The authors proposed that each seasonal influenza vaccination may bring in only a limited number of new T cells.

The library was produced with RT-PCR. For sequencing, an Illumina HiSeq 2500 was employed. TCRdb applied fastp at Q25 and MiXCR to the public reads, then kept only in-frame beta chains. Here each entry gathers all rows of one CDR3 protein and keeps the most common genes and DNA. This sample holds about 570,000 distinct CDR3 sequences; about an eighth were observed only once. Around 9.6% of the sample is held by the ten biggest clonotypes. Of note for this clonotype: Its antigen has not been determined. Base quality data are lacking; no much larger clone is found one base away.

The sample was PBMCs from blood, taken on the day of vaccination. Rearrangement joined TRBV7-8 to TRBJ2-3; 11 middle bases align to TRBD2. The TCR originated in a man aged 50 to 59 who received an inactivated influenza vaccine. Donor details come from another sample of the same person, matched by shared clones. The DNA sequence follows: TGTGCCAGCAGCTTAGAAACTAGCGGGAGCCCAGATACGCAGTATTTT. The translation is CASSLETSGSPDTQYF.